This passage covers 19 T cell receptor beta chains from one sample sequenced in a study. Treg sorting used a CD4+CD25+CD127-/low gate. A single record per CDR3 protein comes from TCRdb applying MiXCR to the 5' RACE reads. This sample yields about 11,000 distinct CDR3 sequences, of which over 25% are seen a single time; 2.5% to 3.5% belongs to the top ten. The source material was Tregs sorted from a lymph node. These receptors all stem from a female donor with breast cancer.

This clonotype was detected ten times or more. This chain links TRBV24-1 with TRBJ1-1, with D maybe TRBD1 (6 bases). V lost 4 bases, J lost 4 bases, and 6 bases lay in between. The CDR3 spans 12 residues. Germline lookup yields CDR1 KGHDR and CDR2 SFDVKD. In DNA form, the CDR3 reads TGTGCCACCAGTGACAGGGGCACTGAAGCTTTCTTT. Protein: CATSDRGTEAFF.

About this clonotype itself: The junction does not match germline at one end; this may be a read error. The CDR3 loop is CASSTTRDGDQPRHF. CDR3 nucleotide sequence: TGTGCCAGCAGTACCACCCGGGACGGAGATCAGCCCCGGCATTTT. V gene TRBV6-5 combines with J gene TRBJ1-5; D is perhaps TRBD1 (5 bases). Germline-derived CDR1 and CDR2 are MNHEY and SVGAGI. The CDR3 has 15 residues.

The V call is TRBV20-1, the J call TRBJ2-7; 10 bases are shared with TRBD2. J lost 4 bases, V lost 8 bases, and 17 bases had no gene match. The CDR3 totals 16 residues. Germline lookup yields CDR1 DFQATT and CDR2 SNEGSKA (reference sequence). CDR3 sequence: CSHPKIAQREGYEQYF. Here the CDR3 DNA reads TGCAGTCATCCCAAGATCGCCCAGCGGGAGGGGTACGAGCAGTACTTC.

A word on this clonotype: A read error may be the cause here, since a much bigger clone is one base away. The rearrangement joins TRBV10-1 to TRBJ2-1; no clear D. From germline, CDR1 is WNHNN and CDR2 SYGVQD (reference sequence). The CDR3 totals 14 residues. V was clipped by 7 bases and J by 10 bases, with 20 bases between them. CDR3 residues: CASNTGPPRREQFF. The CDR3 DNA is TGCGCCAGCAACACCGGGCCGCCCCGCAGGGAGCAGTTCTTC.

This chain joins TRBV5-1 and TRBJ2-4; weak D call: TRBD1 (6 bases). CDR1 and CDR2 from the germline V gene are SGHRS and YFSETQ. This CDR3 contains 14 residues. V was trimmed by 4 bases and J by 7 bases, leaving 15 bases between them. In DNA form, the CDR3 reads TGCGCCAGCAGCCTACAGGGCGGTCGCAACATTCAGTACTTC. It is translated as CASSLQGGRNIQYF.

This clonotype was seen only once. The conserved closing phenylalanine or tryptophan is absent in this CDR3, likely reflecting a read error. The rearrangement uses TRBV18 and TRBJ1-5; TRBD1 matches at 9 bases. The CDR3 has 16 amino acids. With 0 bases clipped from V and 2 bases from J, the junction kept 2 bases outside the gene matches. Per the germline V gene, CDR1 is KGHSH and CDR2 is LQKENI. The DNA for the CDR3 is TGTGCCAGCTCACCACCGGGACAGGGAGGCAATCAGCCCCAGCATTCT. Its protein product is CASSPPGQGGNQPQHS.

This clonotype was recorded many times. The rearrangement links TRBV5-1 to TRBJ1-1; D is undetermined. From germline, CDR1 is SGHRS and CDR2 YFSETQ. The germline V and J ends were trimmed by 0 bases and 1 base, with 4 bases remaining between them. The CDR3 is 13 residues long. In nucleotides, the CDR3 is TGCGCCAGCAGCTTGGGGCCGAACACTGAAGCTTTCTTT. It specifies CASSLGPNTEAFF.

The CDR3 loop is CASSQDPGLGDRLSYEQYF. The DNA of the CDR3 is TGTGCCAGCAGCCAAGATCCGGGCCTTGGGGACAGGTTGTCCTACGAGCAGTACTTC. The gene calls are TRBV4-2 and TRBJ2-7, with 8 bases fitting TRBD1. Per germline, CDR1 LGHNA and CDR2 YNFKEQ. The V segment lost 0 bases and the J segment 1 base; nucleotides outside the gene matches: 14. This CDR3 spans 19 amino acids.

This chain joins TRBV7-3 and TRBJ1-6, with 8 bases fitting TRBD1. The J segment lost 15 bases and the V segment lost 5 bases, leaving 15 bases of the junction unmatched. Germline CDR1 reads SGHTA; CDR2 reads FQGTGA. The CDR3 totals 15 residues. CDR3 protein: CASSRGTGINPLLHF. CDR3 DNA sequence: TGTGCCAGCAGCCGCGGGACAGGAATTAATCCACTCCTCCACTTT.

This clonotype has a single count. V gene TRBV29-1 combines with J gene TRBJ2-7; 10 nucleotides match TRBD1. The CDR3 spans 14 residues. The V gene's germline CDR1 is SQVTM and CDR2 ANQGSEA. Trimming cost V 2 bases and J 6 bases; bases outside gene matches: 7. The CDR3 loop reads CSVETRDRGSEQYF. DNA for the CDR3: TGCAGCGTTGAAACAAGGGACAGGGGAAGCGAGCAGTACTTC.

This chain connects TRBV4-1 to TRBJ1-1; 7 nucleotides line up with TRBD1. V lost 3 bases and J lost 0; bases outside the gene matches: 4. This CDR3 is built from 15 residues. Germline loops: CDR1 MGHRA, CDR2 YSYEKL. The CDR3 protein is CASSQVRGLNTEAFF. The DNA of the CDR3 is TGCGCCAGCAGCCAGGTGAGGGGGCTGAACACTGAAGCTTTCTTT.

The chain is built from TRBV29-1 and TRBJ2-7; no reliable D call. Germline CDR1 reads SQVTM; CDR2 reads ANQGSEA. The germline V and J ends were trimmed by 1 base and 2 bases, with 15 bases remaining between them. The length of the CDR3 is 15 residues. The CDR3 spells CSVEGSSSMAYEQYF. The CDR3 bases are TGCAGCGTTGAAGGTAGTAGCAGCATGGCCTACGAGCAGTACTTC.

By sample fraction, this clonotype is medium-sized (0.01 to 0.1%). This chain connects TRBV7-2 to TRBJ1-1; D is possibly TRBD1 (6 bases). Deletions cut 1 base from V and 4 bases from J, with 16 bases between. This CDR3 has 16 amino acids. Germline-derived CDR1 and CDR2 are SGHTA and FQGNSA. CDR3 DNA: TGTGCCAGCAGCTTAGGGGGGGGGCGCAGAGGCACTGAAGCTTTCTTT. It translates to CASSLGGGRRGTEAFF.

About this clonotype itself: At one end the junction does not follow the germline gene, possibly because of a read error. V and J are TRBV20-1 and TRBJ2-1, with 12 bases identical to TRBD1. This CDR3 has 16 residues. Germline V gene data show CDR1 as DFQATT and CDR2 as SNEGSKA (reference sequence). Here the CDR3 DNA reads TGCAGTGCTAGAGATCAAGGGACAGGGGGCTACAATAAGCAGTTCTTC. This translates into CSARDQGTGGYNKQFF.

On this clonotype itself: One junction end does not reproduce the germline sequence, and a read error may be involved. The gene calls are TRBV5-1 and TRBJ1-2; possible D gene TRBD1, 5 bases. There are 17 residues in the CDR3. CDR1 is SGHRS and CDR2 is YFSETQ in the germline V gene. The CDR3 sequence: CASSLAGTGNSDYGYTF. CDR3 DNA sequence: TGCGCCAGCAGTTTGGCTGGGACGGGGAATAGCGATTATGGCTACACCTTC.

This clonotype was detected once. The CDR3 ends on some other residue instead of the conserved phenylalanine or tryptophan, so this is likely a read error. This chain uses TRBV5-1 with TRBJ1-1; the D is unclear. Germline V gene sequence: CDR1 SGHRS, CDR2 YFSETQ. This CDR3 has 13 residues. The V end lost 3 bases, the J end lost 1 base, and 7 bases lay between the germline ends. This CDR3 is CASSSERNTEAFS. In nucleotides, the CDR3 is TGCGCCAGCAGCTCGGAGCGGAACACTGAAGCTTTCTCT.

A few counts support this clonotype. In this CDR3 the conserved last residue, phenylalanine or tryptophan, is missing, so a read error is likely. The chain carries TRBV4-2 and TRBJ2-4; 9 bases are a match to TRBD1. Germline trimming cut 1 base from V and 8 bases from J; bases unmatched to any gene: 6. Germline V gene sequence: CDR1 LGHNA, CDR2 YNFKEQ. The CDR3 sequence is 15 residues long. DNA of the CDR3: TGTGCCAGCAGCCAAGCCCCGGACAGGGGTGACATTCAGTACTAC. Its protein product is CASSQAPDRGDIQYY.

In its sample, this clonotype is medium-sized. The CDR3 DNA reads as TGTGCCAGCTCACTTGGGGAGGAGAACACTGAAGCTTTCTTT. Translation gives CASSLGEENTEAFF. The chain has TRBV18 and TRBJ1-1; D gene uncertain. V was trimmed by 4 bases and J by 1 base, leaving 10 bases between them. In germline, CDR1 is KGHSH, CDR2 LQKENI. This CDR3 region has 14 residues.

As for this clonotype: This clone may be a read error of a much larger clone one base away. The chain carries TRBV24-1 and TRBJ1-1; tentative D call: TRBD1 (5 bases). The CDR3 has 13 residues. CDR1 is KGHDR and CDR2 is SFDVKD in the germline V gene. The CDR3 is CATRPRGNTEALF. In DNA, the CDR3 is TGTGCCACCAGACCCCGGGGGAACACTGAAGCTCTCTTT.